The clone carrying this T cell receptor beta chain was observed a single time. Vbeta (60) and Jbeta (13) primers were used in the PCR. Original handling: In a later analysis, 10 million to 11 million of about 80 million unique beta chains occurred in at least two donors. The method was immunoSEQ multiplex PCR; TCRdb's version includes in-frame clones alone and lacks a portion of them. V, J and clone size reflect that table, while D and trimming were determined from the DNA. The sample lists 200,000 or so clones, roughly 84% occurring once. V lost 1 base, J lost 0 bases, and 6 bases lay in between. Germline V lookup: CDR1 MDHEN, CDR2 SYDVKM. CDR3 length: 14 amino acids. The source of the sample is a study of cytomegalovirus exposure and HLA in healthy donors.

The sequenced material came from PBMCs. V usage is TRBV28 and J usage is TRBJ1-1, with D unresolved. This clonotype was sampled from a boy aged 10-17 years in good health and CMV-seronegative. For the CDR3, the DNA is TGTGCCAGCAGTTTATCTATTGTGAACACTGAAGCTTTCTTT. Translated, it gives CASSLSIVNTEAFF.